The 11 T cell receptor beta chains listed next were all sequenced from one sample in a study of blood T cells in healthy people across ages. For the second PCR, which ran for roughly 6 to 12 cycles, a sample-barcoded 5' primer and a J-beta primer mix were used. TCRdb recomputed calls from the 5' RACE reads with MiXCR, one row per CDR3 protein. The table shows fewer than 900,000 distinct CDR3 sequences, with about 52% occurring only once. Sequenced sample: blood. These receptors all come from an older woman in good health.

The sample holds a few counts of this clonotype. The J gene is TRBJ2-7, the V gene TRBV2; possible D gene TRBD2, 6 bases. The CDR3 has 13 residues. Germline V gene sequence: CDR1 SNHLY, CDR2 FYNNEI. Deletions cut 4 bases from V and 4 bases from J, with 11 bases between. The chain's CDR3 is CASSVTRLYEQYF. The CDR3 DNA reads TGTGCCAGCAGTGTGACTAGGTTATACGAGCAGTACTTC.

This sequence joins TRBV7-3 and TRBJ2-6, with D uncertain. Germline assignment: CDR1 SGHTA and CDR2 FQGTGA. This CDR3 spans 15 amino acids. Trimming took 1 base from V and 3 from J, leaving 7 bases between them. CDR3 nucleotides: TGTGCCAGCAGCTTAAAAGCTCTTGGGGCCAACGTCCTGACTTTC. It encodes CASSLKALGANVLTF.

The rearrangement links TRBV20-1 to TRBJ2-7, with 7 bases lining up with TRBD2. Germline V gene lookup returns CDR1 DFQATT and CDR2 SNEGSKA (reference sequence). V dropped 5 bases and J dropped 1; count of bases not matched to a gene: 8. The CDR3 covers 14 residues. Here the CDR3 DNA reads TGCAGTGCTCAGCGGACTAGGGAATCCTACGAGCAGTACTTC. It translates to CSAQRTRESYEQYF.

This clonotype was detected a few times. This rearrangement joins TRBV28 to TRBJ2-7; D might be TRBD1 (6 bases). V was shortened by 6 bases and J by 2 bases, with 11 bases between the two germline ends. The germline CDR1 and CDR2 sequences are MDHEN and SYDVKM. The CDR3 covers 13 residues. The CDR3 here is CASSGTPTYEQYF. CDR3 nucleotides: TGTGCCAGCAGCGGGACACCTACCTACGAGCAGTACTTC.

This rearrangement joins TRBV3-1 to TRBJ2-5; 9 positions match TRBD1. With V trimmed by 0 bases and J by 5 bases, 7 bases remained unmatched. The length of the CDR3 is 16 residues. Germline loops: CDR1 LGHDT, CDR2 YNNKEL (reference sequence). The CDR3 DNA reads as TGTGCCAGCAGCCAAGATGGGACAGGGAGGTGGGAGACCCAGTACTTC. This sequence encodes CASSQDGTGRWETQYF.

The V call is TRBV12-3 or TRBV12-4, the J call TRBJ1-1; 9 bases agree with TRBD1. This CDR3 has 14 residues. Trimming at V came to 4 bases and at J to 5 bases, leaving 5 bases not matched to a gene. CDR3 in amino acids: CASSWGQGETEAFF. DNA for the CDR3: TGTGCCAGCAGTTGGGGACAGGGCGAAACTGAAGCTTTCTTT.

The chain has TRBV20-1 and TRBJ2-7; TRBD1 matches at 8 bases. Germline V gene lookup returns CDR1 DFQATT and CDR2 SNEGSKA (reference sequence). There are 14 residues in the CDR3. Trimming took 6 bases from V and 6 from J; bases not matched to a gene: 13. DNA of the CDR3: TGCAGTGCCCCGGACAGGGAAGTAGCCTGCGAGCAGTACTTC. Translation: CSAPDREVACEQYF.

CDR3: CASSLEYAGAGETQYF. The CDR3 DNA reads TGCGCCAGCAGCTTGGAGTACGCAGGGGCGGGGGAGACCCAGTACTTC. The genes are TRBV5-1 and TRBJ2-5; D is tentatively TRBD1 or TRBD2 (6 bases each). The CDR3 consists of 16 residues. The ends were cut back, 0 bases at V and 5 bases at J, with 17 bases in the middle. Germline CDR1 is SGHRS and CDR2 is YFSETQ.

V usage is TRBV25-1 and J usage is TRBJ1-2, with a tentative D call TRBD1 (5 bases). Trimming removed 0 bases at V and 3 bases at J, with 11 bases between. Looked up from germline, CDR1 is MGHDK and CDR2 is SYGVNS. CDR3 length: 15 amino acids. The CDR3 DNA is TGTGCCAGCAGTGAATACGGGACGACCCACTATGGCTACACCTTC. Amino acids: CASSEYGTTHYGYTF.

This clonotype was counted a few times. The chain is built from TRBV9 and TRBJ2-1, with D maybe TRBD2 (5 bases). The CDR3 runs to 13 residues. Germline CDR1 is SGDLS and CDR2 is YYNGEE. Trimming took 0 bases from V and 7 from J, leaving 8 bases between them. The CDR3 DNA reads TGTGCCAGCAGCGTAGGGTCGGGGAATGAGCAGTTCTTC. Protein: CASSVGSGNEQFF.

The chain has TRBV12-3 or TRBV12-4 and TRBJ2-1, with 9 bases that match TRBD2. J gave up 6 bases and V 7 bases, and 10 bases lay outside the gene matches. This CDR3 comprises 15 residues. The CDR3 is CASTLTSGLLNEQFF. DNA of the CDR3: TGTGCCAGCACCCTGACTAGCGGACTACTCAATGAGCAGTTCTTC.